Below, 19 T cell receptor beta chains from the same sample are listed, as sequenced in a study of T cells in Graves' hyperthyroidism and ophthalmopathy. Amplified TCR beta CDR3 regions derived from RNA transcripts. Initially, a first-round RT-PCR of the TCR CDR3 employed the HTBI primer set. TCRdb redid the calling of the multiplex PCR reads with MiXCR, one entry per CDR3 protein. The sample contains 150,000 or so distinct CDR3 sequences, around 20% of which appear only once. Sequences were obtained from blood. The receptors shown here come from a woman aged 50 to 65 with Graves' hyperthyroidism that later progressed to Graves' ophthalmopathy.

This clonotype came up a few times. The chain employs TRBV20-1 and TRBJ1-3; 7 bases align to TRBD1. Germline CDR1 DFQATT, CDR2 SNEGSKA (reference sequence). V gave up 1 base and J gave up 0 bases; unmatched junction bases: 9. The CDR3 is 17 residues long. The CDR3 loop is CSARGPGQASSGNTIYF. The DNA for the CDR3 is TGCAGTGCTAGAGGCCCCGGACAGGCGAGCTCTGGAAACACCATATATTTT.

The table lists this clonotype with a few counts. CDR3 amino acids: CASSFGRRSSSRTYNEQFF. DNA for the CDR3: TGTGCCAGTAGTTTCGGTCGTCGGTCGTCCTCTAGAACCTACAATGAGCAGTTCTTC. The chain joins TRBV19 to TRBJ2-1; D gene uncertain. CDR1 LNHDA and CDR2 SQIVND come from the germline V gene (reference sequence). With 5 bases removed from V and 2 bases from J, the gap between germline ends came to 25 bases. The CDR3 is made up of 19 amino acids.

In this sample, this clonotype turned up many times. The chain carries TRBV3-1 and TRBJ2-2; possibly TRBD1 for D (6 bases). The CDR3 has 16 residues. Looked up from germline, CDR1 is LGHDT and CDR2 is YNNKEL (reference sequence). V lost 0 bases and J lost 4, with 12 bases in between. The CDR3 DNA follows: TGTGCCAGCAGCCAAGATTTAGGGGGAGTCACCGGGGAGCTGTTTTTT. Protein sequence: CASSQDLGGVTGELFF.

V and J are TRBV5-8 and TRBJ2-2; the match to TRBD2 covers 15 bases. CDR3 length: 18 amino acids. V dropped 4 bases and J dropped 4; count of bases not matched to a gene: 8. Germline CDR1 reads SGHTS; CDR2 reads YDEGEE. In DNA form, the CDR3 reads TGTGCCAGCAGCCCGTGGACTAGCGGGAGGGCCGGCACCGGGGAGCTGTTTTTT. The encoded protein is CASSPWTSGRAGTGELFF.

This clonotype was counted at least ten times. The V call is TRBV11-2, the J call TRBJ1-1; a weak D match, TRBD1 (6 bases). Deletions cut 8 bases from V and 1 base from J, with 23 bases between. The V gene's germline CDR1 is SGHAT and CDR2 FQNNGV. The CDR3 sequence is 17 residues long. The CDR3 DNA reads as TGTGCCAGCCGCGATGGACAGCCCGGGCGGACGAACACTGAAGCTTTCTTT. Translating it yields CASRDGQPGRTNTEAFF.

This clonotype was detected many times. The chain uses TRBV5-1 and TRBJ1-1; the D gene is possibly TRBD1 (5 bases). The CDR3 sequence is 16 residues long. Germline V gene lookup returns CDR1 SGHRS and CDR2 YFSETQ. V lost 0 bases and J lost 0, with 12 bases in between. This CDR3 is CASSLVGQGVNTEAFF. DNA for the CDR3: TGCGCCAGCAGCTTGGTCGGGCAGGGAGTGAACACTGAAGCTTTCTTT.

This clonotype was counted a few times. The chain combines TRBV7-9 with TRBJ2-1, with D unclear. CDR1 and CDR2 from the germline V gene are SEHNR and FQNEAQ (reference sequence). This CDR3 contains 14 residues. Trimming removed 1 base from V and 8 bases from J, with 12 bases in between. Here the CDR3 reads CASSLVPVSYEQFF. CDR3 nucleotides: TGTGCCAGCAGCTTAGTTCCAGTATCGTATGAGCAGTTCTTC. Complete variable domain (other parts from reference TRBV7-9 and TRBJ2-1): DTGVSQNPRHKITKRGQNVTFRCDPISEHNRLYWYRQTLGQGPEFLTYFQNEAQLEKSRLLSDRFSAERPKGSFSTLEIQRTEQGDSAMYLCASSLVPVSYEQFFGPGTRLTVL.

This clonotype occurred many times. This chain joins TRBV29-1 and TRBJ2-7; D is ambiguous. The germline V gene has CDR1 SQVTM and CDR2 ANQGSEA. This CDR3 contains 20 residues. Trimming shortened V by 2 bases and J by 0 bases, and 29 bases separated the two germline ends. The DNA of the CDR3 is TGCAGCGTTGAATCCTGGGTGGGCAGCGAGCAAACTCTCACCTCCTACGAGCAGTACTTC. Protein: CSVESWVGSEQTLTSYEQYF.

This clonotype was counted at least ten times. The chain uses TRBV28 and TRBJ1-4; D uncertain. Germline V lookup: CDR1 MDHEN, CDR2 SYDVKM. V was cut by 8 bases and J by 5 bases, with 15 bases left in between. This CDR3 is 14 amino acids long. The CDR3 nucleotides read TGTGCCAGCTGCCTAGGAGGTGGAAATGAAAAACTGTTTTTT. It specifies CASCLGGGNEKLFF. The full variable domain, with the rest looked up from reference TRBV28 and TRBJ1-4, is DVKVTQSSRYLVKRTGEKVFLECVQDMDHENMFWYRQDPGLGLRLIYFSYDVKMKEKGDIPEGYSVSREKKERFSLILESASTNQTSMYLCASCLGGGNEKLFFGSGTQLSVL.

This clonotype was counted many times. The chain employs TRBV5-1 and TRBJ2-7; D ambiguous. The germline V gene has CDR1 SGHRS and CDR2 YFSETQ. This CDR3 is built from 14 residues. Trimming took 0 bases from V and 3 from J, leaving 10 bases between them. The CDR3 here is CASSLAVDFYEQYF. CDR3 coding DNA: TGCGCCAGCAGCTTGGCCGTTGATTTCTACGAGCAGTACTTC. The variable domain in full, with the rest retrieved from reference TRBV5-1 and TRBJ2-7, is KAGVTQTPRYLIKTRGQQVTLSCSPISGHRSVSWYQQTPGQGLQFLFEYFSETQRNKGNFPGRFSGRQFSNSRSEMNVSTLELGDSALYLCASSLAVDFYEQYFGPGTRLTVT.

J is TRBJ2-1 and V is TRBV7-9; 13 bases are a match to TRBD2. Germline values: CDR1 SEHNR, CDR2 FQNEAQ (reference sequence). This CDR3 comprises 15 residues. V lost 3 bases, J lost 10 bases, and 6 bases stayed unmatched. The CDR3 sequence: CASSFGLAGAMEQFF. As DNA, the CDR3 is TGTGCCAGCAGCTTTGGACTAGCGGGAGCAATGGAGCAGTTCTTC.

This clonotype turned up a few times. V is TRBV6-5 and J is TRBJ2-1; 8 bases align to TRBD2. The CDR3 runs to 15 residues. CDR1 MNHEY and CDR2 SVGAGI come from the germline V gene. The ends lost 1 base at V and 4 bases at J; junction bases unmatched: 3. The CDR3 nucleotides are TGTGCCAGCAGTTACTTGGTAGCGGGATACAATGAGCAGTTCTTC. Translated, it gives CASSYLVAGYNEQFF.

This chain links TRBV27 with TRBJ1-2; 7 positions agree with TRBD1. J gave up 7 bases and V 5 bases, and 10 bases lay outside the gene matches. The germline V gene has CDR1 MNHEY and CDR2 SMNVEV (reference sequence). The CDR3 is 14 amino acids. The CDR3 region is CASSMRQGGGGYTF. The CDR3 DNA is TGTGCCAGCAGTATGCGACAGGGTGGAGGTGGCTACACCTTC.

The chain links TRBV12-3 or TRBV12-4 to TRBJ1-1; TRBD1 agrees at 8 bases. V lost 0 bases, J lost 4 bases, and 4 bases stayed unmatched. The CDR3 runs 15 residues. CDR3 loop: CASSLALDRATEAFF. In DNA form, the CDR3 reads TGTGCCAGCAGTTTAGCCTTGGACAGGGCCACTGAAGCTTTCTTT.

This clonotype has ten or more counts. The CDR3 sequence is CASSPPVRREGTQYF. In DNA, the CDR3 is TGTGCCAGCTCACCACCGGTTAGAAGGGAAGGGACCCAGTACTTC. V usage is TRBV18 and J usage is TRBJ2-5; D unresolved. This CDR3 has 15 residues. Germline V gives CDR1 KGHSH, CDR2 LQKENI. V was pared by 0 bases and J by 7 bases, with 15 bases between.

The CDR3 DNA reads as TGTGCCAGCAGCTTAGTCGGCCACGAGCAGTACTTC. This encodes CASSLVGHEQYF. The genes are TRBV7-9 and TRBJ2-7; D not certain. CDR3 length: 12 amino acids. With 1 base removed from V and 5 bases from J, the gap between germline ends came to 6 bases. Germline V gene data show CDR1 as SEHNR and CDR2 as FQNEAQ (reference sequence).

This chain connects TRBV25-1 to TRBJ2-1; possible D gene TRBD2, 6 bases. Germline-derived CDR1 and CDR2 are MGHDK and SYGVNS. V gave up 1 base and J gave up 7 bases, with 17 bases separating them. This CDR3 spans 16 amino acids. CDR3 protein: CASSELYGRRRNEQFF. CDR3 nucleotide sequence: TGTGCCAGCAGTGAATTATACGGGAGAAGGCGGAATGAGCAGTTCTTC.

This clonotype was seen many times. The J gene is TRBJ2-1, the V gene TRBV3-1, with 10 bases that match TRBD1. V shed 1 base, J shed 7 bases, and the junction held 4 bases outside the gene matches. CDR3 length equals 15 residues. Germline-derived CDR1 and CDR2 are LGHDT and YNNKEL (reference sequence). The chain's CDR3 is CASSQARDRGNEQFF. The CDR3 DNA reads TGTGCCAGCAGCCAAGCCCGGGACAGGGGTAATGAGCAGTTCTTC.

This clonotype has ten or more counts. The J gene is TRBJ1-2, the V gene TRBV28, with D possibly being TRBD1 (5 bases). This CDR3 spans 14 amino acids. V dropped 6 bases and J dropped 5 bases, with 16 bases sitting between them. Germline CDR1 reads MDHEN; CDR2 reads SYDVKM. The chain's CDR3 is CASRVPGLGYGYTF. The CDR3 DNA reads as TGTGCCAGCAGAGTCCCGGGACTGGGATATGGCTACACCTTC.